A selection of T cell receptor beta chains follows, all from one sample in a study of T cells in Graves' hyperthyroidism and ophthalmopathy. TCRdb processed the multiplex PCR reads anew with MiXCR; each CDR3 protein has one entry. The sample consists of about 480,000 distinct CDR3 sequences, approximately 15% of them appearing once. Sequenced material: blood. These receptors were collected from a woman aged 18-30 years with Graves' hyperthyroidism. The CDR3 runs from the conserved cysteine through the conserved F or W. D genes are given only for firm matches. Expanded clones get a size class; other rows say once, few or many, or leave the size out.

v_gene	abundance	j_gene	d_gene	CDR3nt	CDR3aa
TRBV2	NA	TRBJ2-2	TRBD2	TGTGCCAGCAGCTTAGGCGGGAGAGGGGCCGGGGAGCTGTTTTTT	CASSLGGRGAGELFF
TRBV5-1	many	TRBJ2-6	NA	TGCGCCAGCAGAATGGCGGGGACTGGGGCCAACGTCCTGACTTTC	CASRMAGTGANVLTF
TRBV5-1	many	TRBJ2-7	NA	TGCGCCAGCAGCTTGGAACTAGTCGGGCCGACCTACGAGCAGTACTTC	CASSLELVGPTYEQYF
TRBV6-1	many	TRBJ2-1	NA	TGTGCCAGCAGCGCCACAGGGAGTCGGTTCTTC	CASSATGSRFF
TRBV7-9	NA	TRBJ2-6	NA	TGTGCCAGCAGCTTACCTCAGGACAGTTTTCAGCTCTCTGGGGCCAACGTCCTGACTTTC	CASSLPQDSFQLSGANVLTF
TRBV19	many	TRBJ1-2	NA	TGTGCCAGTAGCCTCCGGGGCTCGGACTACACCTTC	CASSLRGSDYTF
TRBV18	many	TRBJ2-1	TRBD1	TGTGCCAGCTCGGACGACAGGGGGGCCTACAATGAGCAGTTCTTC	CASSDDRGAYNEQFF
TRBV9	many	TRBJ1-2	NA	TGTGCCAGCAGCGTAGAAAACAGGCCCCCGGGCGGCTACACCTTC	CASSVENRPPGGYTF
TRBV29-1	many	TRBJ2-5	TRBD2	TGCAGCGTTGGAAGCGGGAGGGCCAGAGAGACCCAGTACTTC	CSVGSGRARETQYF
TRBV5-1	NA	TRBJ2-5	TRBD1	TGCGCCAGCAGCGACGGGACAGGGGGCGCTCAACTCCAAGAGACCCAGTACTTC	CASSDGTGGAQLQETQYF
TRBV5-5	many	TRBJ1-1	TRBD1	TGTGCCAGCAGCTGGGGCCCGGACAGGCCAAACACTGAAGCTTTCTTT	CASSWGPDRPNTEAFF
TRBV14	NA	TRBJ1-1	NA	TGTGCCAGCAGCCAAGATTGGGGATACACTGAAGCTTTCTTT	CASSQDWGYTEAFF
TRBV14	many	TRBJ2-1	NA	TGTGCCAGCAGCCAAGGGCTAGCGAATGAGCAGTTCTTC	CASSQGLANEQFF
TRBV6-1	many	TRBJ2-7	TRBD1	TGTGCCAGCAGTAGGGACAGGGGGCGCTACGAGCAGTACTTC	CASSRDRGRYEQYF
TRBV2	many	TRBJ2-5	TRBD2	TGTGCCAGCACCGGGACTAGCGGAAAACAAGAGACCCAGTACTTC	CASTGTSGKQETQYF
TRBV20-1	NA	TRBJ2-1	NA	TGCAGTGCTAGCCCCGGGGGCCACAATGAGCAGTTCTTC	CSASPGGHNEQFF
TRBV6-5	NA	TRBJ1-1	NA	TGTGCCAGCAGTTACTCAAGCTCCGGGACACAAGCTTTCTTT	CASSYSSSGTQAFF
TRBV9	many	TRBJ1-2	NA	TGTGCCAGCAGCGTAGACCCAGGCCCCGATGGCTACACCTTC	CASSVDPGPDGYTF
TRBV24-1	many	TRBJ2-5	NA	TGTGCCACATCGTACAGGGCCGGGGAGACCCAGTACTTC	CATSYRAGETQYF
TRBV12-3/TRBV12-4	many	TRBJ2-1	NA	TGTGCCAGCAGTCCTAGTCCCAGCTCCTACAATGAGCAGTTCTTC	CASSPSPSSYNEQFF
TRBV3-1	NA	TRBJ1-6	NA	TGTGCCAGCAGCCAAGGGGGACGGGTCTATAATTCACCCCTCCACTTT	CASSQGGRVYNSPLHF
TRBV11-2	NA	TRBJ2-2	NA	TGTGCCAGCAGCTCTCTAGTAGGCGGGGAGCTGTTTTTT	CASSSLVGGELFF
TRBV7-9	many	TRBJ2-7	NA	TGTGCCAGCAGGCCGGAGGGAGTTTACGAGCAGTACTTC	CASRPEGVYEQYF
TRBV2	many	TRBJ2-2	NA	TGTGCCAGCAGGGGTCAGGGAGACACCGGGGAGCTGTTTTTT	CASRGQGDTGELFF
TRBV18	many	TRBJ1-4	NA	TGTGCCAGCTCACCAAGTCGGGGGCAGACTAATGAAAAACTGTTTTTT	CASSPSRGQTNEKLFF
TRBV2	many	TRBJ2-1	NA	TGTGCCAGCGCCCGCCGTGAAGGAGGTGAGCAGTTCTTC	CASARREGGEQFF
TRBV7-2	many	TRBJ2-7	NA	TGTGCCAGCAGCTTATCCCACCGGCCTACCTACGAGCAGTACTTC	CASSLSHRPTYEQYF
TRBV11-1	many	TRBJ2-7	NA	TGTGCCAGCAGCTTACAGGGAAACTACGAGCAGTACTTC	CASSLQGNYEQYF
TRBV11-1	many	TRBJ2-5	NA	TGTGCCAGCAGCTTGGCGGACTGGCAAGAGACCCAGTACTTC	CASSLADWQETQYF
TRBV19	many	TRBJ2-3	NA	TGTGCCAGTAGGAGGATTGCTAGCGCGACGGTGGATACGCAGTATTTT	CASRRIASATVDTQYF
TRBV30	many	TRBJ2-1	NA	TGTGCCTGGAGTTTCCACCTCGGGGAGCAGTTCTTC	CAWSFHLGEQFF
TRBV24-1	many	TRBJ2-3	NA	TGTGCCACCAGTGATTTTTCTCTGGCTGGCACAGATACGCAGTATTTT	CATSDFSLAGTDTQYF
TRBV11-2	NA	TRBJ2-2	NA	TGTGCCAGCAGCTTTGACTCCCGGGCCCTCACCGGGGAGCTGTTTTTT	CASSFDSRALTGELFF
TRBV2	many	TRBJ2-1	NA	TGTGCCAGCAGCCCTCTAGCCTTTGAGCAGTTCTTC	CASSPLAFEQFF
TRBV7-8	many	TRBJ2-1	NA	TGTGCCAGCACCCCGACCGGGGCGCCTTCCTACAATGAGCAGTTCTTC	CASTPTGAPSYNEQFF
TRBV3-1	many	TRBJ2-2	NA	TGTGCCAGCAGCCGCGTTTTGGGCGGGGTGAACACCGGGGAGCTGTTTTTT	CASSRVLGGVNTGELFF
TRBV7-8	many	TRBJ1-5	NA	TGTGCCAGCAGCTCCGTTCCCCAGCATTTT	CASSSVPQHF
TRBV7-9	NA	TRBJ1-5	NA	TGTGCCAGCAGCTTAGACTCTGGGGCAGATAGCAATCAGCCCCAGCATTTT	CASSLDSGADSNQPQHF
TRBV6-5	NA	TRBJ1-1	NA	TGTGCCAGCAAACTCGAGGGGTACACTGAAGCTTTCTTT	CASKLEGYTEAFF
TRBV11-2	few	TRBJ2-5	TRBD1	TGTGCCAGCAGCTCGACAGGGGCTCAAGAGACCCAGCACTTC	CASSSTGAQETQHF
TRBV6-1	NA	TRBJ1-4	NA	TGTGCCAGCAGTGAAGGGACCGACAATGAAAAACTGTTTTTT	CASSEGTDNEKLFF
TRBV7-9	many	TRBJ1-2	NA	TGTGCCAGCAGCCCTTCTACCGGGACCCGGGAGTCTAACTATGGCTACACCTTC	CASSPSTGTRESNYGYTF
TRBV20-1	few	TRBJ1-1	TRBD1	TGCAGTGCTAGAGGAGGGGGCCTTACTGAAGCTTTCTTT	CSARGGGLTEAFF
TRBV6-1	many	TRBJ1-4	NA	TGTGCCAGCAGTGAACTTGGGGCAACTAATGAAAAACTGTTTTTT	CASSELGATNEKLFF
TRBV5-5	many	TRBJ2-5	NA	TGTGCCAGCAGCTCCTATAGTTCTGGGGGTTACCAAGAGACCCAGTACTTC	CASSSYSSGGYQETQYF
TRBV29-1	many	TRBJ2-1	NA	TGCAGCGTTGGGTGGTCCTACAATGAGCAGTTCTTC	CSVGWSYNEQFF
TRBV11-2	many	TRBJ1-1	NA	TGTGCCAGCAGCTTAGGACAGGACACTGAAGCTTTCTTT	CASSLGQDTEAFF
TRBV28	many	TRBJ2-7	TRBD2	TGTGCCAGCAGGCCAGGGACTAGCTCCTACGAGCAGTACTTC	CASRPGTSSYEQYF
TRBV3-1	few	TRBJ2-1	TRBD2	TGTGCCAGCAGCCAAGCCTCCTCTCGACTAGCGGGAATGGGGGATGAGCAGTTCTTC	CASSQASSRLAGMGDEQFF